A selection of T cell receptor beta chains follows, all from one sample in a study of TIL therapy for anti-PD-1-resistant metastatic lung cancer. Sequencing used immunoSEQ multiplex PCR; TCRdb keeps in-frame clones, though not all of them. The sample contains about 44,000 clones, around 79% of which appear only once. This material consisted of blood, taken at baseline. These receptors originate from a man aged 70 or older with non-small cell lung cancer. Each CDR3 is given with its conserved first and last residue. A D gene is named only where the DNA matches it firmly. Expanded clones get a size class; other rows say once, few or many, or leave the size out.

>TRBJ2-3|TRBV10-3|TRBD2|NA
CAISAGLAGVETDTQYF
TGTGCCATCAGTGCGGGACTAGCGGGTGTAGAGACAGATACGCAGTATTTT
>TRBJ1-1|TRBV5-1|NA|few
CASRAGLEAFF
TGCGCCAGCAGGGCAGGGCTCGAAGCTTTCTTT
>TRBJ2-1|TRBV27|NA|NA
CASSLSPRVYNEQFF
TGTGCCAGCAGTTTATCACCCAGGGTTTACAATGAGCAGTTCTTC
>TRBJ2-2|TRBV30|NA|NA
CAWSVWVVRGAVF
TGTGCCTGGAGTGTATGGGTGGTCCGGGGAGCTGTTTTT
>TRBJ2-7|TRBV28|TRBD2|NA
CASSFSLAGLSYEQYF
TGTGCCAGCAGTTTTTCTTTAGCGGGCCTCTCCTACGAGCAGTACTTC
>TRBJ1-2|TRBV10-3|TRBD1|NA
CAISALQGAQGGYTF
TGTGCCATCAGTGCCCTTCAGGGGGCGCAGGGTGGCTACACCTTC
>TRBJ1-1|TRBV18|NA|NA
CASSPSTGNTEAFF
TGTGCCAGCTCACCGTCCACAGGGAACACTGAAGCTTTCTTT
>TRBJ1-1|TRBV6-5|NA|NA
CASSYQVNTEAFF
TGTGCCAGCAGTTATCAGGTGAACACTGAAGCTTTCTTT
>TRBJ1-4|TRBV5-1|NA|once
CASSFNWGDDEKLFF
TGCGCCAGCAGCTTTAATTGGGGTGACGATGAAAAACTGTTTTTT
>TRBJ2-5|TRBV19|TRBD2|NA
CASSPSGRQEGETQYF
TGTGCCAGTAGTCCTAGCGGGAGGCAAGAGGGGGAGACCCAGTACTTC
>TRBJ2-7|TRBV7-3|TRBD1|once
CASSFGTGGAYEQYF
TGTGCCAGCAGCTTCGGGACAGGGGGCGCCTACGAGCAGTACTTC
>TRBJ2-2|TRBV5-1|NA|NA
CASYPGMNTGELFF
TGCGCCAGCTACCCAGGGATGAACACCGGGGAGCTGTTTTTT
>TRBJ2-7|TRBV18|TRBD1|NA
CASSPKDRPYEQYF
TGTGCCAGCTCACCGAAGGACAGGCCGTACGAGCAGTACTTC
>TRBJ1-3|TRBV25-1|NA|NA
CASSARGSGNTIYF
TGTGCCAGCAGTGCCAGGGGTTCTGGAAACACCATATATTTT
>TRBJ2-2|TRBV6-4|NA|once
CASSGTVNTGELFF
TGTGCCAGCAGCGGGACGGTGAACACCGGGGAGCTGTTTTTT
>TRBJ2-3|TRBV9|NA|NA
CASSVVQSGTDTQYF
TGTGCCAGCAGCGTAGTACAGTCCGGCACAGATACGCAGTATTTT
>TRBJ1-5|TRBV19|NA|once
CASSMAGRGQPQHF
TGTGCCAGTAGTATGGCAGGGAGGGGTCAGCCCCAGCATTTT
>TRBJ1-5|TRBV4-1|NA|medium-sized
CASSQDIGPDRPQHF
TGCGCCAGCAGCCAAGATATAGGTCCCGATCGGCCCCAGCATTTT